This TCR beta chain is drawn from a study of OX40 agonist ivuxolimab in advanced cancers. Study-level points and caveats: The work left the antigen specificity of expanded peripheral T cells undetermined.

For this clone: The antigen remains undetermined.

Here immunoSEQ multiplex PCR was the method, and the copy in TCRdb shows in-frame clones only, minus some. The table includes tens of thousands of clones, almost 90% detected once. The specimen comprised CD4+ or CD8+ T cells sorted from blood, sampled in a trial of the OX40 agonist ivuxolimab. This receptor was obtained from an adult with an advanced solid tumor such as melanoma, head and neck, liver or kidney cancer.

The CDR3 region is CASSQDSAGNQPQHF. CDR3 sequence (DNA): TGCGCCAGCAGCCAAGATTCGGCTGGGAATCAGCCCCAGCATTTT. The chain is built from TRBV4-1 and TRBJ1-5; D ambiguous. The CDR3 covers 15 residues. The germline V and J ends were trimmed by 0 bases and 4 bases, with 10 bases remaining between them. Germline V CDR1 and CDR2: MGHRA, YSYEKL.